This record concerns one T cell receptor (beta chain) sequence. Additional DNA sequences in this sample encode the identical CDR3. The sample is drawn from a study of blood T cell repertoires in COVID-19. Study as a whole: Acute-phase and convalescent COVID-19 samples originated in the United States, Italy and Spain. PBMCs, B-cell-depleted T cells, or T cells provided the cDNA or gDNA that made up the material.

In the authors' workflow: Reference gene primer amplification gave nucleated cell count estimates. Here immunoSEQ multiplex PCR was the method, and the copy in TCRdb shows in-frame clones only, minus some. V and J calls and clone size are as listed in that table; D and trimming were resolved from the DNA. This table holds 300,000 to 400,000 clones, roughly 85% found once. V was cut by 4 bases and J by 1 base, with 8 bases left in between. In germline, CDR1 is SGHRS, CDR2 YFSETQ. The CDR3 is made up of 13 amino acids. This sequence originates from a human donor in a cohort sampled during active COVID-19. This chain uses TRBV5-1 with TRBJ1-1; D gene uncertain. Sample: peripheral blood. The chain's CDR3 is CASSLAGNTEAFF. DNA for the CDR3: TGCGCCAGCAGCCTGGCAGGGAACACTGAAGCTTTCTTT.